Detailed here is one TCR beta chain. What it recognizes is unknown. This entry comes from a study of radiation and T cells in renal cell carcinoma. Findings and limits, study-wide: Top tumor clonotypes rose in blood 2 weeks post-radiation, then contracted.

The time point is: baseline pretreatment blood. As for treatment: 15 Gy SBRT to primary tumor, nephrectomy 4 weeks later. Trimming removed 5 bases from V and 4 bases from J, with 23 bases in between. The CDR3 has 17 amino acids. CDR1 is SEHNR and CDR2 is FQNEAQ in the germline V gene (reference sequence). Profiled with immunoSEQ multiplex PCR; TCRdb holds only in-frame clones, not every one. The sample yields tens of thousands of clones, about three quarters seen once. The chain carries TRBV7-9 and TRBJ1-2, with a possible D match to TRBD1 (6 bases). Specimen: blood, collected from a patient whose treatment included radiotherapy and nephrectomy. The sequence was collected from a man aged 55 to 70 with renal cell carcinoma. The chain's CDR3 is CASSPYRGGATLYGYTF. The CDR3 DNA follows: TGTGCCAGCAGCCCGTACCGTGGGGGGGCGACCCTCTATGGCTACACCTTC. The full variable domain, rest sourced from reference TRBV7-9 and TRBJ1-2, is DTGVSQNPRHKITKRGQNVTFRCDPISEHNRLYWYRQTLGQGPEFLTYFQNEAQLEKSRLLSDRFSAERPKGSFSTLEIQRTEQGDSAMYLCASSPYRGGATLYGYTFGSGTRLTVV.